One T cell receptor (beta chain) is described in this entry. The data stem from a study of cytomegalovirus exposure and HLA in healthy donors. This PCR relied on a set of 60 Vbeta primers and 13 Jbeta primers. Assay used: immunoSEQ multiplex PCR; TCRdb lists only in-frame clones, some missing. The data contain about 200,000 clones, about four fifths of them singletons. Per germline, CDR1 LNHDA and CDR2 SQIVND (reference sequence). The germline V and J ends were trimmed by 4 bases and 2 bases, with 12 bases remaining between them. This CDR3 has 15 amino acids. The genes are TRBV19 and TRBJ2-1, with D possibly matching TRBD2 (5 bases). The sample was PBMCs. The sequence was obtained from a boy aged 2 to 9 in good health and CMV-seronegative. The CDR3 nucleotides read TGTGCCAGTAGTACCCACTGGACTGCCTACAATGAGCAGTTCTTC. Its protein product is CASSTHWTAYNEQFF.